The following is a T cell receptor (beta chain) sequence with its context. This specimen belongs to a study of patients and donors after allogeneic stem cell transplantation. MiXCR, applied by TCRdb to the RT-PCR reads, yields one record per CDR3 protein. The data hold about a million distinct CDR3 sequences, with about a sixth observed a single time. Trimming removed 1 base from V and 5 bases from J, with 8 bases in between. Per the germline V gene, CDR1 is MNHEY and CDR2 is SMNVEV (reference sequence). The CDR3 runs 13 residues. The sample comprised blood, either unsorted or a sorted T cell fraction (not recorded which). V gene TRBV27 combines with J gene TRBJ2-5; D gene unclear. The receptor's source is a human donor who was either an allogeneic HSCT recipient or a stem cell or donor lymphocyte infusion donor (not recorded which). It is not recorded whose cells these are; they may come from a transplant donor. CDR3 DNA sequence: TGTGCCAGCAGTTTATATGGGGTGGAGACCCAGTACTTC. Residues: CASSLYGVETQYF.